These 13 T cell receptor beta chains share one sample of origin, sequenced in a study of blood T cell repertoires in COVID-19 (TCRdb year 2020). The library was produced with the immunoSEQ multiplex PCR assay. The immuneACCESS repertoire file appears here via TCRdb, limited to in-frame rearrangements. These files lack a portion of the clones; in checked studies, under half of the deficit traces to unresolved V genes, and the cause of the others is not known. This sample lists around 190,000 clones; 80% were detected once. The ten biggest clones cover 6.5% of the sample. Specimen: peripheral blood. These receptors came from a man aged 65-85 years with active or convalescent COVID-19.

This rearrangement joins TRBV5-1 to TRBJ2-3; D is perhaps TRBD2 (6 bases). In germline, CDR1 is SGHRS, CDR2 YFSETQ. V was pared by 2 bases and J by 3 bases, with 10 bases between. The CDR3 runs to 14 residues. The CDR3 reads CASSLLAGTDTQYF. Here the CDR3 DNA reads TGCGCCAGCAGCTTACTAGCAGGAACAGATACGCAGTATTTT.

This chain uses TRBV30 with TRBJ1-1; D unclear. The V gene's germline CDR1 is GTSNPN and CDR2 SVGIG (reference sequence). V lost 3 bases and J lost 1, with 6 bases in between. The CDR3 is 12 residues long. CDR3 in amino acids: CAWSRPNTEAFF. The CDR3, as DNA: TGTGCCTGGAGCAGGCCGAACACTGAAGCTTTCTTT.

The chain links TRBV18 to TRBJ2-5; D not certain. The CDR3 covers 16 residues. V was cut by 3 bases and J by 5 bases, with 19 bases left in between. Germline V gene sequence: CDR1 KGHSH, CDR2 LQKENI. CDR3 residues: CASSPSYSETAETQYF. The CDR3 coding sequence is TGTGCCAGCTCACCGTCTTATTCGGAGACGGCGGAGACCCAGTACTTC. Combining the CDR3 with reference TRBV18 and TRBJ2-5 gives the whole variable domain NAGVMQNPRHLVRRRGQEARLRCSPMKGHSHVYWYRQLPEEGLKFMVYLQKENIIDESGMPKERFSAEFPKEGPSILRIQQVVRGDSAAYFCASSPSYSETAETQYFGPGTRLLVL.

The V and J genes are TRBV2 and TRBJ2-1, with 13 bases fitting TRBD2. Trimming at V came to 4 bases and at J to 9 bases, leaving 6 bases not matched to a gene. The CDR3 covers 15 residues. Germline CDR1 and CDR2: SNHLY and FYNNEI. Here the CDR3 DNA reads TGTGCCAGCAGTGGGGGACTAGCGGGGTTCGGTGAGCAGTTCTTC. Translating it yields CASSGGLAGFGEQFF.

V usage is TRBV19 and J usage is TRBJ1-4; the D gene is possibly TRBD1 (5 bases). Per germline, CDR1 LNHDA and CDR2 SQIVND (reference sequence). The CDR3 loop spans 14 amino acids. Trimming removed 3 bases from V and 6 bases from J, with 11 bases in between. The CDR3 region is CASSMGQNYEKLFF. Written as DNA, the CDR3 is TGTGCCAGTAGTATGGGGCAGAACTATGAAAAACTGTTTTTT.

The CDR3 sequence is CASSHPRTSGGSYEQYF. For the CDR3, the DNA is TGTGCCAGCAGTCACCCCCGTACTAGCGGGGGGAGTTACGAGCAGTACTTC. This chain joins TRBV6-2 or TRBV6-3 and TRBJ2-7, with 12 bases matching TRBD2. This CDR3 comprises 17 residues. The V segment lost 5 bases and the J segment 4 bases; nucleotides outside the gene matches: 12. The germline V gene encodes CDR1 MNHEY and CDR2 SVGEGT.

This chain connects TRBV2 to TRBJ2-1, with a weak D call TRBD1 (6 bases). Germline CDR1 and CDR2: SNHLY and FYNNEI. V was pared by 5 bases and J by 4 bases, with 9 bases between. CDR3 length: 13 amino acids. The CDR3 nucleotides read TGTGCCAGCAGTAGGACAGAGTACAATGAGCAGTTCTTC. It is translated as CASSRTEYNEQFF. The full variable domain, completed using reference TRBV2 and TRBJ2-1, is EPEVTQTPSHQVTQMGQEVILRCVPISNHLYFYWYRQILGQKVEFLVSFYNNEISEKSEIFDDQFSVERPDGSNFTLKIRSTKLEDSAMYFCASSRTEYNEQFFGPGTRLTVL.

The chain uses TRBV3-1 (or the pseudogene TRBV3-2) and TRBJ2-6; D ambiguous. Germline V gene lookup returns CDR1 LGHDT and CDR2 YNNKEL (reference sequence). Trimming left V 4 bases short and J 2 bases short, with 15 bases between. CDR3 length: 17 residues. The CDR3 DNA follows: TGTGCCAGCAGCCCCCTCCACGGGTACCCTGGGGCCAACGTCCTGACTTTC. Its protein product is CASSPLHGYPGANVLTF.

The chain recombines TRBV11-1 with TRBJ2-2, with a possible D match to TRBD2 (6 bases). The CDR3 loop spans 14 amino acids. V was pared by 5 bases and J by 4 bases, with 11 bases between. Germline V gene sequence: CDR1 SGHAT, CDR2 FQDESV (reference sequence). CDR3 loop: CASSRGMGTGELFF. The CDR3 DNA reads as TGTGCCAGCAGCCGGGGGATGGGCACCGGGGAGCTGTTTTTT.

This chain connects TRBV6-6 to TRBJ1-1; D gene unclear. V lost 4 bases, J lost 0 bases, and 12 bases lay in between. Germline CDR1 is MNHNY and CDR2 is SVGAGI (reference sequence). This CDR3 contains 15 residues. The CDR3 loop reads CASSSTRYMNTEAFF. The CDR3 coding sequence is TGTGCCAGCAGTTCCACAAGATACATGAACACTGAAGCTTTCTTT.

The rearrangement uses TRBV27 and TRBJ2-7; TRBD2 agrees at 9 bases. This CDR3 has 15 residues. V lost 5 bases and J lost 0; bases outside the gene matches: 5. Per the germline V gene, CDR1 is MNHEY and CDR2 is SMNVEV (reference sequence). CDR3 bases: TGTGCCAGCAGTCCCCTTAGCGGGAGCTCCTACGAGCAGTACTTC. Protein sequence: CASSPLSGSSYEQYF.

V usage is TRBV5-1 and J usage is TRBJ2-1; TRBD2 aligns across 7 bases. CDR1 is SGHRS, CDR2 YFSETQ, per germline. The CDR3 extends over 15 amino acids. Trimming took 0 bases from V and 5 from J; bases not matched to a gene: 5. The CDR3 DNA follows: TGCGCCAGCAGCTTGGCCGGGGAGGGGAACAATGAGCAGTTCTTC. Protein product: CASSLAGEGNNEQFF.

The chain carries TRBV29-1 and TRBJ2-4; D is unclear. This CDR3 has 10 amino acids. Germline CDR1 SQVTM, CDR2 ANQGSEA. The germline V and J ends were trimmed by 4 bases and 8 bases, with 6 bases remaining between them. The CDR3 is CSVVYDIQYF. The CDR3 DNA follows: TGCAGCGTTGTCTACGACATTCAGTACTTC.